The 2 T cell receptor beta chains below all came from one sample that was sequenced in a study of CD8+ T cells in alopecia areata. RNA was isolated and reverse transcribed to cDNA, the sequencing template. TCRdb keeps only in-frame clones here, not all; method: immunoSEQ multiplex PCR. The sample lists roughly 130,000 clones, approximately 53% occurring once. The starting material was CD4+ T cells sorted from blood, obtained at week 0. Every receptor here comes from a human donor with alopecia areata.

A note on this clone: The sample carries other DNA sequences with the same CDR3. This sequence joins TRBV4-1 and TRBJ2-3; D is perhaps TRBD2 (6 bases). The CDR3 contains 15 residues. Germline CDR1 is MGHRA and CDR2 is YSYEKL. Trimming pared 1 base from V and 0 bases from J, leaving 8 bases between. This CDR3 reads CASSQVGLSTDTQYF. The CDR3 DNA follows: TGCGCCAGCAGCCAAGTGGGACTGAGCACAGATACGCAGTATTTT.

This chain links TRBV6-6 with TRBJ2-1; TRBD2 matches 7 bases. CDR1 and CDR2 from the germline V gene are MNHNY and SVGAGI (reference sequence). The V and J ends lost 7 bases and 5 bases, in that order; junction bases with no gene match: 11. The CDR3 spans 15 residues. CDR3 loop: CASIRGVNSHNEQFF. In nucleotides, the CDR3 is TGTGCCAGCATCCGGGGGGTCAATTCTCACAATGAGCAGTTCTTC.